Detailed here is one T cell receptor (beta chain). It lacks a known antigen. No much larger clone is present one base from it, and per-base qualities are unavailable. These data originate in a study of radiation and T cells in renal cell carcinoma (dated by TCRdb to about 2020). Regarding the research as a whole: TCR beta sequencing covered 50 to 55 samples in total, comprising around 25 tumors and around 27 peripheral blood samples. The last blood draw occurred 4 weeks after radiation, at the same time as nephrectomy. In the 40 to 60 samples combined, around 3.7 million unique CDR3 nucleotide sequences were found, encoding 2 million to 3 million unique CDR3 amino acid sequences.

Following the manufacturer's recommendations, the immunoSEQ kit was used to generate TCR beta libraries from genomic DNA. Library preparation used a first multiplex PCR with proprietary primers, then a second PCR adding unique barcodes, with bead cleanups after each round. Each sample batch included a kit-provided positive control reaction and a negative control reaction. The final libraries were assessed on an Agilent 4200 TapeStation D1000 ScreenTape, pooled by volume, and quantified by qPCR. Sequencing ran on an Illumina NextSeq500 with a MidOutput 150-cycle cartridge, using 156 Read1 and 15 Index1 cycles with kit custom primers. The pooled library was loaded at around 1 pM with approximately 20% PhiX control spiked in. In the original analysis: The vendor-processed data were analyzed in R, and a clonotype was defined as all T cells that share the same CDR3 nucleotide sequence. In the clone abundance analyses, frequencies in each sample were normalized to that sample's 10,000 most abundant clones. Public T cell clones, which averaged fewer than five per sample, were excluded before analysis. A difference in abundance of at least 32-fold between compartments was used to define tumor-enriched and baseline blood-enriched clonotypes. A beta-binomial differential abundance model was used to identify clonotypes that were expanded or contracted between blood time points. Tumor-blood repertoire similarity was measured with the Baroni-Urbani and Buser coefficient, and group comparisons used two-tailed Wilcoxon tests in R. Sourced from immuneACCESS, this table was stored by TCRdb with only in-frame sequences that have V and J called. A share of the clones is absent; for the studies checked, an unresolved V gene accounts for under half, and the remainder has no known explanation. V, J and clone size reflect that table, while D and trimming were determined from the DNA. This sample gives about 76,000 clones in total; about 88% of them show up just once. The ten largest clones represent about 5.8% of the sample.

The junction shows trimming of 2 bases on V and 2 bases on J, plus 13 bases between the germline ends. The germline V gene gives CDR1 as SGHNT and CDR2 as YENEEA. The CDR3 sequence holds 15 residues, the cysteine and phenylalanine included. Here the CDR3 DNA is all that survives: 45 bases in frame from base 1. The time point tag for this specimen amounts to: blood 4 weeks post-SBRT, at nephrectomy. In light of the paper, this sample's treatment or condition label describes: 15 Gy SBRT to primary tumor, nephrectomy 4 weeks later. The samples were obtained from a clinical trial, where primary renal cell carcinomas were treated with 15 Gy stereotactic body radiation therapy and then removed by nephrectomy 4 weeks afterward. Serial peripheral blood from radiation-treated patients was sampled at baseline, 2 weeks and 4 weeks after SBRT to track tumor-enriched clonotypes. Every patient had renal cell carcinoma of clear cell pathology. Genomic DNA for TCR sequencing was prepared using the QIAamp DNA Blood Mini Kit (Qiagen). Only samples passing all quality control checks were included in the analyses.

Broad study findings and their caveats: Tracking of blood repertoire dynamics stopped at around 4 weeks after treatment, with no follow-up past that point. An increase in top tumor clonotypes in blood was observed from baseline to 2 weeks post-radiation, followed by contraction by 4 weeks, which was taken to suggest transient expansion of tumor-resident clones. Because pretreatment tumor biopsies were not available, the study could not determine whether clonotypes were already present within the tumor at baseline. With a single-armed trial design, the study had no way to address how radiation dose or scheduling affects the TCR repertoire.

The sequence was obtained from a woman in her 70s with renal cell carcinoma. This specimen consisted of blood, obtained from a patient whose treatment included radiotherapy and nephrectomy. The chain links TRBV11-3 with TRBJ2-7; a tentative D call is TRBD2 (7 bases match). For the CDR3, the sequence is CASSLSAGAPYEQYF. The nucleotide sequence reads TGTGCCAGCAGCTTATCCGCGGGGGCTCCCTACGAGCAGTACTTC.